The text below deals with one TCR beta chain. Its antigen has not been determined. Per-base quality was not reported, and no clone a single base away is much larger than it. The data originate from a study of cytomegalovirus exposure and HLA in healthy donors (dated by TCRdb to between 2016 and 2019). Some background on the complete study: According to an earlier analysis of several hundred of the donors, about 179 million T cells yielded 120 million or so unique TCR beta sequences and approximately 300 Gb of sequence data. Because of strong linkage in the cohort, four to six DR-DQ haplotypes were treated as single units for association and clustering. Typing coverage varied by locus: about 629-630 donors for A, B, C, DRB1 and DQB1; some 520 for DQA1; approximately 570 for DPA1; 400 to 480 for DPB1. HLA typing covered class I and class II loci at four-digit resolution. Besides the first cohort of hundreds of subjects, a separate validation cohort made up of 120 different subjects was used. Of the approximately 370 genotyped donors, more than 75% were placed in the genetic ancestry cluster associated with self-reported Caucasian donors. The study profiled the T cell repertoires of under 700 subjects by immunosequencing and related them to cytomegalovirus serostatus. In a later genetic analysis, genome-wide SNP genotypes for about 65% of the 666 donors were used, and that subset was treated as a discovery cohort. Every discovery cohort repertoire had been produced on one sequencing platform. Donor age, sex, ethnicity and CMV serostatus were compiled alongside the repertoire data. A later analysis re-analyzed previously published TCR beta repertoires from about 600 donors and added high-resolution HLA genotyping to study TCR occurrence patterns. Among some 410 genotyped donors of the cohort, an average of approximately 200,000 unique TCR beta nucleotide sequences was sequenced per donor, of which 15% to 20% were non-productive. The study combined high-throughput TCR immunosequencing, statistical association of individual TCRs with disease status, and machine learning to predict cytomegalovirus infection status. Rather than using new phenotypic data, the later analysis identified candidate immune exposures from TCR beta sequences and from how often those sequences occurred across donors. An early release covering roughly 600 HLA-typed donors comprised approximately 300 gigabases of sequencing data and around 85 million unique TCR sequences. The study aimed to test whether signatures of past pathogen exposure could be identified by cataloging public T cell receptors. In an earlier analysis of around 540 of the donors, high-throughput TCR beta sequencing was used to judge whether each TCR beta V gene segment behaved as functional or pseudogenic. Overall study results and their limits: The classifier was reported to diagnose cytomegalovirus status with high specificity and sensitivity in both the original and validation cohorts. When HLA alleles, especially DR and DQ, strongly co-occurred, attributing TCR associations to individual alleles was difficult. In a later genetic analysis, fewer N-insertions in productive TCRs were reported among donors in an Asian-associated ancestry cluster than the roughly 700-donor mean. In vitro tests confirmed that a few of the cytomegalovirus-associated TCR beta chains recognize cytomegalovirus antigens. For the cohort, immune exposure information was limited to CMV serostatus. In a later analysis, several top co-occurrence clusters were reported to appear linked to parvovirus B19, influenza, CMV and Epstein-Barr virus. In an earlier analysis of some 500 of the donors, most TCR beta V segments appeared in productive rearrangements about 87% or about 30% of the time, broadly matching IMGT annotations. Only TCR beta chains were sequenced in this cohort, and the absence of alpha or paired-chain data limited detectable features. An association between a missense DCLRE1C variant and V-gene and J-gene trimming of TCR beta chains was found in a later genetic analysis and replicated in an independent cohort. The presence/absence analyses assumed that sequencing depth was roughly uniform across donors, and that assumption may not be true. Most TCR sequences were observed very rarely across donors, whereas some public TCRs were present in many individuals. Because HLA typing was unavailable for some donors at each locus, only the typed subset was used in association tests. A further reported finding was that TCR beta sequences accurately predicted the HLA-A and HLA-B alleles for most subjects in the first cohort. In the study, about 150 TCR beta chains were listed as associated with cytomegalovirus. A later analysis found that TCR association rates varied across HLA loci, with DRB1 alleles showing the most associated TCRs and HLA-C alleles the fewest. Some IMGT-functional V segments, including TRBV6-2 and TRBV6-3, could not be told apart with the 87-base-pair reads, so those segments were excluded. Linkage disequilibrium might explain the correlated functional status among segregating V segments, but an unknown experimental factor could not be ruled out. In a later analysis, most CMV-associated TCR beta chains were found to appear HLA-restricted, with HLA associations seemingly driven largely by CMV exposure. In a later analysis, HLA-associated TCR beta chains were found to be more clonally expanded and to have lower generation probabilities than equally common non-associated chains. A cluster of highly shared sequence variants was judged likely to be a technical artifact of the sequencing pipeline. According to the authors, the approach could potentially be generalized to other disease states and immunological phenotypes. The earlier analysis of a few hundred of the donors excluded some 15 rarely observed V segments, including chromosome 9 orphons, because counts were too low. Specific HLA alleles were associated with more than 15,000 TCR beta sequences at a false discovery rate of 0.05 in a later analysis.

The cohort consisted of 670 or so healthy bone marrow donors. At the time of sampling, all cohort members were nominally healthy, though unrecorded immune exposures were likely present. The donor was CMV seronegative and was included in the group of 352 seronegative cohort members. Every donor gave a peripheral blood sample, and the peripheral blood mononuclear cells from that sample were used for TCR beta sequencing. Genomic DNA extraction from the blood cell samples was performed with the Qiagen DNeasy Blood Extraction Kit. From cysteine to phenylalanine, the CDR3 is 12 amino acids long. Only the CDR3 DNA is retained, 36 bases long and in frame from the first base. For CDR1 and CDR2, the germline V gene lists WSHSY and SAAADI. V and J lose 9 bases and 3 bases, and a span of 11 bases separates them. The method behind the library was the immunoSEQ multiplex PCR assay. The multiplex PCR relied on a mix of 60 forward primers for TCR Vbeta segments and 13 reverse primers for TCR Jbeta segments. The CDR3 region of rearranged TCR beta genes was amplified from genomic DNA with a multiplex PCR assay. Amplified TCR beta libraries were sequenced as 87-base-pair reads on the Illumina HiSeq System. Concerning the study's data processing: Across the 500 to 850 repertoires, a later analysis counted around 80 million unique TCR beta chains, around 11 million of which were shared by at least two donors. Raw reads were error-corrected and collapsed into unique sequences with a nearest-neighbor algorithm that merged closely related sequences to remove PCR and sequencing errors. To assign V, D and J gene segments, CDR3 sequences were aligned to IMGT reference sequences. For a sequence to be retained, a match of at least six nucleotides was required to both a V gene segment and a J gene segment. Rearrangements were classified as productive when the CDR3 lacked stop codons and remained in frame with V and J, and all other rearrangements were classified as non-productive. Following IMGT convention, CDR3 was defined as the stretch from the second conserved V-encoded cysteine to the conserved J-encoded phenylalanine. In an earlier analysis of just under 600 of the donors, sequences lacking an unambiguous match to a single V gene segment were excluded. In an earlier analysis of almost 600 of the donors, a V segment was called functional when productive rearrangements were above 56.7%, and segregating when the standard deviation between donors exceeded 5%. To diagnose cytomegalovirus status from the catalog of TCR beta chain sequences, a statistical classification framework was built. In a later analysis, V and J genes were assigned by comparing TCR nucleotide sequences against IMGT/GENE-DB human TR gene sequences. Using the TCRdist pipeline, a later analysis assigned CDR3 sequences along with most-parsimonious VDJ recombination scenarios. In a later analysis, each TCR beta chain was defined by its CDR3 amino acid sequence together with its V-gene family, and reads lacking a unique V-gene family were excluded. In a later analysis, several hundred highly shared, low-generation-probability nucleotide sequences were removed to address suspected cross-contamination and a sequencing artifact. In a later analysis, a clonal expansion index was calculated for each public chain from normalized within-repertoire ranks of inferred template counts. A later analysis computed generation probabilities with a VDJ recombination model fitted to out-of-frame rearrangements, and checked the results against IGoR. A later analysis scored TCR-TCR, TCR-HLA and TCR-CMV co-occurrence with hypergeometric tests, applying a repertoire-size bias correction to TCR pairs. To estimate false discovery rates, a later analysis permuted the HLA or CMV assignments 20 times. A later analysis grouped co-occurring TCRs with DBSCAN, adding TCRdist sequence similarity when clustering within HLA-allele-positive subsets. Repertoires with fewer than 30,000 or more than 120,000 public chains, plus five repertoires with anomalous nucleotide sharing, were excluded from co-occurrence clustering. The table comes from immuneACCESS by way of TCRdb, which keeps in-frame sequences with V and J called. Part of the clones is missing from these tables; in studies checked, under half for an unresolved V gene and the rest for unknown reasons. That table is the source of V, J and clone size, and D and trimming were worked out from the DNA. Present in this sample are roughly 74,000 clones, about 79% of which were seen just once. The top ten clones comprise 1.6% of the sample.

Sequences were obtained from PBMCs. The sequence derives from a man aged 35-49 years in good health and CMV-seronegative. The rearranged chain carries TRBV10-2 and TRBJ1-1; no confident D gene assignment can be made. The DNA is TGCGCCAGTCTGAGCCGGGACACTGAAGCTTTCTTT. Its protein is CASLSRDTEAFF.